One sample yielded the 16 T cell receptor beta chains listed below, sequenced in a study of beta chain features in type 1 diabetes. cDNA synthesis used the whole RNA isolate, giving expressed TCRB sequences. Here immunoSEQ multiplex PCR was the method, and the copy in TCRdb shows in-frame clones only, minus some. The sample has under 550,000 clones, roughly 11% seen once. The sample was naive CD4+ T cells from blood. The receptors were sampled from a woman aged 18-29 years in good health.

This clone has a handful of counts. The gene calls are TRBV27 and TRBJ2-1, with D possibly TRBD2 on 5 matching bases. Germline loops: CDR1 MNHEY, CDR2 SMNVEV (reference sequence). The V gene lost 8 bases and the J gene lost 9 bases, with 14 bases spanning the gap. This CDR3 is built from 12 residues. The CDR3 reads CASQKGRGEQFF. The CDR3 DNA sequence: TGTGCCAGCCAAAAGGGTCGGGGTGAGCAGTTCTTC.

The rearrangement links TRBV5-1 to TRBJ2-5; 8 nucleotides match TRBD2. V lost 4 bases to trimming and J lost 1 base; unmatched junction nucleotides: 3. The CDR3 has 14 residues. CDR1 SGHRS and CDR2 YFSETQ come from the germline V gene. The DNA of the CDR3 is TGCGCCAGCAGCGTACTAGCGGTCCAAGAGACCCAGTACTTC. Protein: CASSVLAVQETQYF.

This clone was found a few times. V gene TRBV2 combines with J gene TRBJ1-4; D is undetermined. Deletions cut 7 bases from V and 0 bases from J, with 6 bases between. This CDR3 has 13 amino acids. The V gene's germline CDR1 is SNHLY and CDR2 FYNNEI. CDR3 sequence reads: CASMSPTNEKLFF. In DNA, the CDR3 is TGTGCCAGCATGAGCCCAACTAATGAAAAACTGTTTTTT.

This clone was seen a handful of times. The chain uses TRBV7-3 and TRBJ2-5; no clear D gene. V gave up 2 bases and J gave up 5 bases, with 9 bases separating them. There are 13 residues in the CDR3. The V gene's germline CDR1 is SGHTA and CDR2 FQGTGA. The CDR3 is CASSLSVPETQYF. The CDR3 nucleotides read TGTGCCAGCAGCTTATCAGTCCCTGAGACCCAGTACTTC. The full variable domain, completed using reference TRBV7-3 and TRBJ2-5, is GAGVSQTPSNKVTEKGKYVELRCDPISGHTALYWYRQSLGQGPEFLIYFQGTGAADDSGLPNDRFFAVRPEGSVSTLKIQRTERGDSAVYLCASSLSVPETQYFGPGTRLLVL.

The rearrangement links TRBV18 to TRBJ2-7, with D unresolved. V was trimmed by 6 bases and J by 3 bases, leaving 9 bases between them. Germline CDR1 is KGHSH and CDR2 is LQKENI. CDR3 length: 12 amino acids. CDR3 in DNA: TGTGCCAGCTCGGGGTGGGGCTACGAGCAGTACTTC. It specifies CASSGWGYEQYF. Filled out from reference TRBV18 and TRBJ2-7, the complete variable domain reads NAGVMQNPRHLVRRRGQEARLRCSPMKGHSHVYWYRQLPEEGLKFMVYLQKENIIDESGMPKERFSAEFPKEGPSILRIQQVVRGDSAAYFCASSGWGYEQYFGPGTRLTVT.

CDR3 residues: CASSPTGYEQYV. For the CDR3, the DNA is TGTGCCAGCTCACCGACAGGGTACGAGCAGTACGTC. This rearrangement joins TRBV18 to TRBJ2-7; 7 bases fit TRBD1. The junction had 0 bases not matched to a gene; V was cut back by 3 bases and J by 4 bases. The CDR3 has 12 residues. CDR1 and CDR2 from the germline V gene are KGHSH and LQKENI.

CDR3 bases: TGTGCCAGCACCGGACTGGGGGACAGGGTTTCACCCCTCCACTTT. Translation gives CASTGLGDRVSPLHF. The rearrangement links TRBV7-2 to TRBJ1-6, with 9 bases aligning to TRBD1. The CDR3 is 15 amino acids. Germline values: CDR1 SGHTA, CDR2 FQGNSA. After removal of 7 bases from V and 9 bases from J, the junction contained 10 bases not matched to a gene.

This sequence joins TRBV29-1 and TRBJ1-1, with D unclear. Germline V gives CDR1 SQVTM, CDR2 ANQGSEA. Trimming removed 4 bases at V and 9 bases at J, with 9 bases between. This CDR3 is built from 10 residues. CDR3: CSVGEGQAFF. The CDR3 coding sequence is TGCAGCGTTGGGGAGGGTCAAGCTTTCTTT.

This clone was seen a handful of times. V and J are TRBV7-9 and TRBJ2-7, with 7 bases lining up with TRBD2. CDR3 length: 15 residues. CDR1 is SEHNR, CDR2 FQNEAQ, per germline (reference sequence). V gave up 1 base and J gave up 2 bases; unmatched junction bases: 5. CDR3 in DNA: TGTGCCAGCAGCTTAGTGGTAGCGGGTGCCTACGAGCAGTACTTC. Its protein product is CASSLVVAGAYEQYF.

This chain connects TRBV25-1 to TRBJ2-4; possibly TRBD1 for D (6 bases). The CDR3 is 13 amino acids. CDR1 and CDR2 from the germline V gene are MGHDK and SYGVNS. Trimming shortened V by 3 bases and J by 7 bases, and 10 bases separated the two germline ends. This chain's CDR3 is CASSEDSYNIQYF. The CDR3 nucleotides are TGTGCCAGCAGTGAGGACAGTTACAACATTCAGTACTTC.

The V gene is TRBV7-2, the J gene TRBJ2-3; possible D gene TRBD2, 6 bases. Deletions cut 2 bases from V and 4 bases from J, with 10 bases between. Germline CDR1 and CDR2: SGHTA and FQGNSA. This CDR3 contains 14 residues. As DNA, the CDR3 is TGTGCCAGCAGCTTAATACTAGCATCAGATACGCAGTATTTT. Translation: CASSLILASDTQYF.

The rearrangement uses TRBV28 and TRBJ2-6; D gene uncertain. V was clipped by 5 bases and J by 0 bases, with 8 bases between them. The CDR3 extends over 15 amino acids. Germline CDR1 and CDR2: MDHEN and SYDVKM. This CDR3 reads CASSTPSSGANVLTF. Written as DNA, the CDR3 is TGTGCCAGCAGTACCCCGTCCTCTGGGGCCAACGTCCTGACTTTC.

The chain recombines TRBV7-3 with TRBJ2-3; 10 nucleotides match TRBD1. J was trimmed by 6 bases and V by 4 bases; bases with no gene match: 4. This CDR3 spans 14 amino acids. Germline CDR1 reads SGHTA; CDR2 reads FQGTGA. CDR3 sequence: CASSYGTGADTQYF. DNA for the CDR3: TGTGCCAGCAGCTATGGGACAGGGGCGGATACGCAGTATTTT.

The chain employs TRBV4-1 and TRBJ2-7; 7 bases align to TRBD1. Losses at the gene ends were 3 bases for V and 8 bases for J; bases not matched to a gene: 10. Germline CDR1 MGHRA, CDR2 YSYEKL. CDR3 length: 14 amino acids. CDR3 in DNA: TGCGCCAGCAGCCAGGAGACAGGGTTATCAAAGCAGTACGTC. As protein: CASSQETGLSKQYV.

This clone occurred a few times. The chain couples TRBV5-1 to TRBJ1-2; D is unresolved. This CDR3 contains 13 residues. Trimming stripped 2 bases from V and 0 bases from J, with 5 bases between. The V gene's germline CDR1 is SGHRS and CDR2 YFSETQ. The CDR3 region has the DNA TGCGCCAGCAGCTTCGGGACTAACTATGGCTACACCTTC. As protein: CASSFGTNYGYTF.

The chain joins TRBV5-1 to TRBJ2-1, with TRBD2 matching over 9 bases. J lost 8 bases, V lost 1 base, and 7 bases had no gene match. CDR3 length: 15 amino acids. Germline V CDR1 and CDR2: SGHRS, YFSETQ. This CDR3 reads CASSLRREGPYEQFF. In DNA form, the CDR3 reads TGCGCCAGCAGCTTGCGGCGGGAGGGCCCCTATGAGCAGTTCTTC.